Reported below is one T cell receptor (beta chain). These data originate in a study of blood T cell repertoires in COVID-19. Looking at the study overall: The analysed material was cDNA or gDNA that came from T cells, B-cell-depleted T cells, or PBMCs.

TCRdb keeps only in-frame clones here, not all; method: immunoSEQ multiplex PCR. The profile covers roughly 42,000 clones, with over 85% appearing a single time and around 0.37% taken by the ten largest. This CDR3 has 14 amino acids. The germline V and J ends were trimmed by 4 bases and 1 base, with 12 bases remaining between them. From germline, CDR1 is SGHNT and CDR2 YYREEE (reference sequence). Seattle patient enrollment occurred during active infection, with longitudinal follow-up thereafter. The sample taken for sequencing was peripheral blood. This chain joins TRBV5-4 and TRBJ2-7; weak D call: TRBD2 (5 bases). The source is a man aged 50-59 years with COVID-19, enrolled during active disease. CDR3 protein: CASSGPTNSYEQYF. The CDR3 bases are TGTGCCAGCAGCGGACCGACTAATTCCTACGAGCAGTACTTC. Full variable domain (outside the CDR3, taken from reference TRBV5-4 and TRBJ2-7): ETGVTQSPTHLIKTRGQQVTLRCSSQSGHNTVSWYQQALGQGPQFIFQYYREEENGRGNFPPRFSGLQFPNYSSELNVNALELDDSALYLCASSGPTNSYEQYFGPGTRLTVT.